This note documents a single TCR beta chain sequence. The target of this receptor is not known. Base-call qualities are not available, and no considerably larger clone is one nucleotide away. The CDR3 regions of human TCRbeta chains were subjected to immunosequencing. The study's processing was this. Repertoire TCRs were checked for matches against a reference library of SARS-CoV-2-specific TCRs that had been generated using the MIRA antigen-specificity platform. Breadth meant the fraction of unique TCRs that were SARS-CoV-2-associated, whereas depth meant the fraction of total T cells that were SARS-CoV-2-associated. Using the MIRA data, every spike-specific TCR was mapped to the spike region that the TCR reacted to and assigned to either a CD4 or a CD8 class. Log10-transformed breadth and depth values were compared by one-way ANOVA with Sidak's multiple comparisons tests. The source is immuneACCESS, and TCRdb retained only in-frame sequences with V and J called. Part of the clones is not carried over; for the studies checked, unresolved V genes explain less than half of this, and the remainder is unexplained. V and J calls and clone size are as listed in that table; D and trimming were resolved from the DNA. The sample table lists tens of thousands of clones, around 80% of them with a count of one. Of the sample, about 51% is held by the ten largest clones.

The time point tag for this specimen amounts to: about 28 days (+/-7) after the second vaccine dose. AZD1222 recipients with second doses at about 4 weeks or about 12 weeks were pooled, because spike-specific TCR depth and breadth did not differ between schedules. Vaccinee samples were obtained from the UK trials COV001 and COV002, which included a single-blind randomized controlled phase 2/3 trial of AZD1222 (ChAdOx1 nCoV-19) in healthy adults. For TCRbeta chain sequencing, PBMC samples were collected from trial participants at day 0 and at day 28 after the second dose. This entry belongs to a study of T cell responses to AZD1222 COVID-19 vaccine (dated by TCRdb to the early 2020s). With regard to the full study: A total of about 240 trial participants underwent TCR sequencing, of whom roughly 210 received two doses of AZD1222 and some 25 received two doses of the MenACWY control vaccine. Trial participants were enrolled by age into 18-55, 56-69 and 70-plus year subgroups, with around 150, 28 and 57 TCR-sequenced participants respectively.

Results the study describes overall, beyond this receptor: Participants were mostly white British, with more females than males. The authors suggested clonal diversity may have been underestimated. The vaccine-associated CD4 TCRs covered the entire spike protein, and the dominant responses fell in regions 160-218 and 743-854. Because no day 14 peak-response samples were available, repertoires were characterized only after the peak T cell response. Conclusions about previously exposed vaccinees are limited, since just a handful of AZD1222 recipients were seropositive for SARS-CoV-2 at baseline. Reportedly, almost half of the unique spike-specific TCRs recognized epitopes lying outside the regions that are mutated in the B.1.351 and B.1.1.7 variants. The 56-69-year group was small, and its depth increase did not reach significance, likely because of low power. After two AZD1222 doses, both the breadth and the depth of spike-specific TCRs were significantly higher than at day 0 and than in MenACWY recipients.

The CDR3, from cysteine to phenylalanine, totals 12 residues. The kept DNA is CDR3 alone, 36 bases in frame from the first base. The germline V gene provides CDR1 MRHNA and CDR2 SNTAGT. V is trimmed back by 4 bases and J by 4 bases, and the junction contains 0 bases that no gene match accounts for. The sequence derives from an adult who received the AZD1222 COVID-19 vaccine. The rearranged chain carries TRBV6-4 and TRBJ2-5, and 7 junction bases match TRBD1. Source: peripheral blood, taken 28 days after the second AZD1222 dose. The sequenced DNA is TGTGCCAGCAGTGGACAGGGAGAGACCCAGTACTTC. Its coded protein is CASSGQGETQYF.